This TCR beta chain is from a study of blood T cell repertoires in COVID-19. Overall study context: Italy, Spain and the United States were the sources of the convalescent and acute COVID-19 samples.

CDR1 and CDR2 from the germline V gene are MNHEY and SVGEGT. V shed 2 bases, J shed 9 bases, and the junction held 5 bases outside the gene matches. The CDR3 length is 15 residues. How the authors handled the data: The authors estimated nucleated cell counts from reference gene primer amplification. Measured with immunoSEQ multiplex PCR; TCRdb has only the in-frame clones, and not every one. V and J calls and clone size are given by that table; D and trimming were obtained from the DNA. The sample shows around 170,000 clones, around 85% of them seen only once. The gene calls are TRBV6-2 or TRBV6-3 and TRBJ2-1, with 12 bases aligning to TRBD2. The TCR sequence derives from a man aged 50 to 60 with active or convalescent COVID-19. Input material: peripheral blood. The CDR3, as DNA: TGTGCCAGCAGTTACCTAGCGGGGGGGCCGGGTGAGCAGTTCTTC. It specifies CASSYLAGGPGEQFF.